Below are 23 T cell receptor beta chains sequenced from a single sample in a study of regulatory and conventional T cells in RAG deficiency. Profiled with immunoSEQ multiplex PCR; TCRdb holds only in-frame clones, not every one. The sample consists of more than 7,000 clones, around 95% of them appearing once. Conventional CD4+ T cells were sorted from blood as CD25-low CD127-high cells. Sequencing used CD4+ effector T cells sorted from blood. These receptors were obtained from a human donor with RAG deficiency presenting as severe combined immunodeficiency.

V usage is TRBV19 and J usage is TRBJ1-2, with D possibly TRBD1 on 6 matching bases. Germline-derived CDR1 and CDR2 are LNHDA and SQIVND (reference sequence). V lost 3 bases to trimming and J lost 3 bases, with 11 bases between them. The CDR3 extends over 14 amino acids. This CDR3 is CASSIGRGYYGYTF. CDR3 coding DNA: TGTGCCAGTAGTATTGGCAGGGGATACTATGGCTACACCTTC. Complete variable domain (other parts from reference TRBV19 and TRBJ1-2): DGGITQSPKYLFRKEGQNVTLSCEQNLNHDAMYWYRQDPGQGLRLIYYSQIVNDFQKGDIAEGYSVSREKKESFPLTVTSAQKNPTAFYLCASSIGRGYYGYTFGSGTRLTVV.

V is TRBV5-1 and J is TRBJ2-5, with 10 bases that match TRBD1. V dropped 0 bases and J dropped 5; count of bases not matched to a gene: 4. There are 15 residues in the CDR3. Germline values: CDR1 SGHRS, CDR2 YFSETQ. The CDR3 bases are TGCGCCAGCAGCTTGGTCCGGGACAGGGGTGAGACCCAGTACTTC. Its protein product is CASSLVRDRGETQYF. Combining the CDR3 with reference TRBV5-1 and TRBJ2-5 gives the whole variable domain KAGVTQTPRYLIKTRGQQVTLSCSPISGHRSVSWYQQTPGQGLQFLFEYFSETQRNKGNFPGRFSGRQFSNSRSEMNVSTLELGDSALYLCASSLVRDRGETQYFGPGTRLLVL.

This clone was counted once. This chain links TRBV9 with TRBJ2-3; D is unclear. From germline, CDR1 is SGDLS and CDR2 YYNGEE. The CDR3 is 13 amino acids. Trimming pared 0 bases from V and 8 bases from J, leaving 10 bases between. The CDR3 DNA sequence: TGTGCCAGCAGCGTAGGCACAGAACGTACGCAGTATTTT. It is translated as CASSVGTERTQYF.

The chain joins TRBV10-1 to TRBJ2-5, with D unresolved. CDR3 length equals 13 residues. The ends were cut back, 1 base at V and 3 bases at J, with 6 bases in the middle. Germline V gene sequence: CDR1 WNHNN, CDR2 SYGVQD (reference sequence). The CDR3 protein is CASSEFEEETQYF. DNA of the CDR3: TGCGCCAGCAGTGAGTTTGAGGAAGAGACCCAGTACTTC.

The rearrangement links TRBV5-1 to TRBJ2-5, with 7 bases lining up with TRBD1. The CDR3 loop spans 15 amino acids. The junction had 11 bases not matched to a gene; V was cut back by 4 bases and J by 5 bases. Germline CDR1 SGHRS, CDR2 YFSETQ. The DNA for the CDR3 is TGCGCCAGCAGCCTCCGGGCCTCCAGGGGGGAGACCCAGTACTTC. It encodes CASSLRASRGETQYF.

Only one count was recorded for this clone. V usage is TRBV27 and J usage is TRBJ2-3; D is perhaps TRBD1 (8 bases). This CDR3 contains 17 residues. Trimming cost V 6 bases and J 1 base, with 20 bases left between them. Germline V gene data show CDR1 as MNHEY and CDR2 as SMNVEV (reference sequence). CDR3 DNA: TGTGCCAGCAGCGAGGACAGGGCGGGGGATGGCACAGATACGCAGTATTTT. Translating gives CASSEDRAGDGTDTQYF.

The chain recombines TRBV18 with TRBJ1-2; 7 bases fit TRBD1. V trimming: 5 bases; J trimming: 2 bases; junction bases outside the gene matches: 5. The length of the CDR3 is 14 residues. Germline-derived CDR1 and CDR2 are KGHSH and LQKENI. CDR3 sequence: CASSSQQGNYGYTF. CDR3 DNA: TGTGCCAGCTCATCCCAACAGGGGAACTATGGCTACACCTTC.

This clone was counted a single time. The chain employs TRBV7-9 and TRBJ1-2; TRBD1 agrees at 9 bases. V lost 6 bases, J lost 8 bases, and 4 bases stayed unmatched. CDR3 size: 12 residues. Germline CDR1 is SEHNR and CDR2 is FQNEAQ (reference sequence). In DNA form, the CDR3 reads TGTGCCAGCAGTCGGACAGGGGAAGGCTACACCTTC. Its translation: CASSRTGEGYTF.

This clone is a singleton in its sample. The V and J genes are TRBV19 and TRBJ2-2; perhaps TRBD1 as D (6 bases). V was cut by 7 bases and J by 9 bases, with 21 bases left in between. CDR1 and CDR2 from the germline V gene are LNHDA and SQIVND (reference sequence). The CDR3 is 15 residues long. CDR3 region: CASKAGDRGLRELFF. Written as DNA, the CDR3 is TGTGCCAGTAAAGCAGGGGATCGGGGCCTCCGGGAGCTGTTTTTT. The whole variable domain, remainder taken from reference TRBV19 and TRBJ2-2, is DGGITQSPKYLFRKEGQNVTLSCEQNLNHDAMYWYRQDPGQGLRLIYYSQIVNDFQKGDIAEGYSVSREKKESFPLTVTSAQKNPTAFYLCASKAGDRGLRELFFGEGSRLTVL.

The CDR3 region is CASSYPGGQETQYF. The CDR3 DNA is TGTGCCAGCAGCTACCCGGGGGGCCAAGAGACCCAGTACTTC. The chain combines TRBV28 with TRBJ2-5; the match to TRBD2 covers 7 bases. The germline V gene has CDR1 MDHEN and CDR2 SYDVKM. The CDR3 runs to 14 residues. Trimming took 6 bases from V and 1 from J; bases not matched to a gene: 5.

The J gene is TRBJ2-5, the V gene TRBV7-2, with a possible D match to TRBD1 (6 bases). The V end lost 2 bases, the J end lost 8 bases, and 15 bases lay between the germline ends. There are 14 residues in the CDR3. Germline loops: CDR1 SGHTA, CDR2 FQGNSA. This chain's CDR3 is CASSLHRTAPTQYF. The CDR3 nucleotides read TGTGCCAGCAGCTTACACCGGACAGCTCCTACCCAGTACTTC.

CDR3 in DNA: TGTGCCAGCAGCTTAAGGCCAGCGATCACCTACGAGCAGTACTTC. Its protein product is CASSLRPAITYEQYF. The chain couples TRBV7-8 to TRBJ2-7; D is uncertain. The length of the CDR3 is 15 residues. V was trimmed by 2 bases and J by 2 bases, leaving 13 bases between them. CDR1 and CDR2 from the germline V gene are SGHVS and FQNEAQ.

This clone was detected only once. The J gene is TRBJ2-2, the V gene TRBV7-2, with D possibly TRBD2 on 6 matching bases. Per germline, CDR1 SGHTA and CDR2 FQGNSA. Trimming left V 2 bases short and J 0 bases short, with 13 bases between. This CDR3 has 17 residues. For the CDR3, the DNA is TGTGCCAGCAGCTTATTGGCGGGACTTTCGAACACCGGGGAGCTGTTTTTT. It yields the protein CASSLLAGLSNTGELFF. The whole variable domain, remainder taken from reference TRBV7-2 and TRBJ2-2, is GAGVSQSPSNKVTEKGKDVELRCDPISGHTALYWYRQSLGQGLEFLIYFQGNSAPDKSGLPSDRFSAERTGGSVSTLTIQRTQQEDSAVYLCASSLLAGLSNTGELFFGEGSRLTVL.

The chain links TRBV20-1 to TRBJ2-1, with D unresolved. CDR1 DFQATT and CDR2 SNEGSKA come from the germline V gene (reference sequence). There are 10 residues in the CDR3. Trimming left V 2 bases short and J 10 bases short, with 6 bases between. In DNA, the CDR3 is TGCAGTGCTAGACGAGAGGAGCAGTTCTTC. Amino acids: CSARREEQFF.

On this clone: The sample holds other DNA sequences that translate to the same CDR3. The chain has TRBV20-1 and TRBJ2-7; D is unclear. Germline V gene sequence: CDR1 DFQATT, CDR2 SNEGSKA (reference sequence). The CDR3 extends over 10 amino acids. Trimming stripped 3 bases from V and 4 bases from J, with 4 bases between. CDR3 sequence: CSARGYEQYF. The CDR3 DNA reads TGCAGTGCTAGGGGTTACGAGCAGTACTTC.

This chain connects TRBV7-2 to TRBJ2-4; D gene ambiguous. The CDR3 covers 12 residues. V was cut by 1 base and J by 3 bases, with 1 base left in between. The germline CDR1 and CDR2 sequences are SGHTA and FQGNSA. Written as DNA, the CDR3 is TGTGCCAGCAGCTTAGGCAAAAACATTCAGTACTTC. Translation gives CASSLGKNIQYF.

The chain recombines TRBV20-1 with TRBJ2-1; TRBD1 is a possible D gene (5 bases). The CDR3 contains 10 residues. Trimming removed 6 bases at V and 9 bases at J, with 9 bases between. CDR1 is DFQATT and CDR2 is SNEGSKA in the germline V gene (reference sequence). The CDR3 DNA reads TGCAGTGCAGGGGAACGTGAGCAGTTCTTC. This translates into CSAGEREQFF.

The chain has TRBV28 and TRBJ2-5, with D perhaps matching TRBD1 (5 bases). V gave up 4 bases and J gave up 4 bases, with 13 bases separating them. Germline V gene sequence: CDR1 MDHEN, CDR2 SYDVKM. The CDR3 is 14 amino acids. The CDR3 is CASSSLDTGETQYF. The CDR3 DNA is TGTGCCAGCAGTTCCTTGGACACGGGAGAGACCCAGTACTTC.

Here the CDR3 DNA reads TGTGCCATCAGTGGGGGACCGAGCTCCTACGAGCAGTACTTC. Translation gives CAISGGPSSYEQYF. The V and J genes are TRBV10-3 and TRBJ2-7; the D gene could be TRBD1 or TRBD2 (5 bases each). This CDR3 region has 14 residues. Germline-derived CDR1 and CDR2 are ENHRY and SYGVKD. Deletions cut 4 bases from V and 0 bases from J, with 10 bases between.

The V gene is TRBV10-3, the J gene TRBJ2-5; D not resolved. The CDR3 is made up of 10 amino acids. CDR1 and CDR2 from the germline V gene are ENHRY and SYGVKD. Trimming pared 8 bases from V and 3 bases from J, leaving 4 bases between. As DNA, the CDR3 is TGTGCCATCGGGAAAGAGACCCAGTACTTC. Amino acid sequence: CAIGKETQYF.

The chain joins TRBV9 to TRBJ2-3, with TRBD1 as a possible D gene (5 bases). The CDR3 has 14 residues. With 0 bases removed from V and 2 bases from J, the gap between germline ends came to 7 bases. Germline CDR1 reads SGDLS; CDR2 reads YYNGEE. This chain's CDR3 is CASSVGTNTDTQYF. As DNA, the CDR3 is TGTGCCAGCAGCGTAGGGACAAACACAGATACGCAGTATTTT.

The gene calls are TRBV18 and TRBJ2-7; D ambiguous. Trimming stripped 2 bases from V and 5 bases from J, with 7 bases between. The CDR3 is 12 residues long. Per the germline V gene, CDR1 is KGHSH and CDR2 is LQKENI. The CDR3 DNA reads as TGTGCCAGCTCACCAATGGGTGACGAGCAGTACTTC. Its protein product is CASSPMGDEQYF. The entire variable domain, with the rest obtained from reference TRBV18 and TRBJ2-7, is as follows: NAGVMQNPRHLVRRRGQEARLRCSPMKGHSHVYWYRQLPEEGLKFMVYLQKENIIDESGMPKERFSAEFPKEGPSILRIQQVVRGDSAAYFCASSPMGDEQYFGPGTRLTVT.

V is TRBV27 and J is TRBJ2-5, with TRBD1 matching 10 bases. There are 14 residues in the CDR3. Germline V CDR1 and CDR2: MNHEY, SMNVEV (reference sequence). Germline trimming cut 5 bases from V and 2 bases from J; bases unmatched to any gene: 2. In nucleotides, the CDR3 is TGTGCCAGCAGTCGACAGGGGGCGCAAGAGACCCAGTACTTC. Translation: CASSRQGAQETQYF.